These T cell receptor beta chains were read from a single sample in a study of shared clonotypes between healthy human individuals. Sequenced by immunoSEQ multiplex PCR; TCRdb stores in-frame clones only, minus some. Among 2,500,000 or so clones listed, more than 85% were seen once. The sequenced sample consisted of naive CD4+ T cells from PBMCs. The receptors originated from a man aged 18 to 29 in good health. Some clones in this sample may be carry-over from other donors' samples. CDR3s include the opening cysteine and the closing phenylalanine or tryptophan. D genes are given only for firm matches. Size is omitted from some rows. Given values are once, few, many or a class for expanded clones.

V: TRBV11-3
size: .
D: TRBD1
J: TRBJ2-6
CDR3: CASSFRQGTGANVLTF
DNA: TGTGCCAGCAGCTTCCGACAGGGGACTGGGGCCAACGTCCTGACTTTC

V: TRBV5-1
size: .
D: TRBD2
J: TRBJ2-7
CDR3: CASSLSGLANEQYF
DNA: TGCGCCAGCAGCTTGTCGGGACTAGCTAACGAGCAGTACTTC

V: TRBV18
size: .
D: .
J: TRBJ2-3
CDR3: CASSPSGLGDTQYF
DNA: TGTGCCAGCTCACCAAGTGGACTGGGGGATACGCAGTATTTT

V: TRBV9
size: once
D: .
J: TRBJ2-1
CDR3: CASSVEGTLSYNEQFF
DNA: TGTGCCAGCAGCGTAGAGGGGACACTTTCCTACAATGAGCAGTTCTTC

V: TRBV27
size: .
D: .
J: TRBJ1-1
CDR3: CASRGWARAGNDEAFF
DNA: TGTGCCAGCAGGGGGTGGGCGCGGGCTGGTAATGATGAAGCTTTCTTT

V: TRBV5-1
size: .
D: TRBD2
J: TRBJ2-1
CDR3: CASSNSGRAYNEQFF
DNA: TGCGCCAGCAGCAATAGCGGGAGGGCCTATAATGAGCAGTTCTTC

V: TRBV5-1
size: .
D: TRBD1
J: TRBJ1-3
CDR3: CASSWDRGSGNTIYF
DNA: TGCGCCAGCAGCTGGGACAGGGGCTCTGGAAACACCATATATTTT

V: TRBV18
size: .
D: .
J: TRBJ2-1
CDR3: CASSQMPGQYNEQFF
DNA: TGTGCCAGCTCACAAATGCCAGGACAGTACAATGAGCAGTTCTTC

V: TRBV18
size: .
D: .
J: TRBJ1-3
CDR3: CASSPKQANSGNTIYF
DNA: TGTGCCAGCTCACCGAAACAGGCGAACTCTGGAAACACCATATATTTT

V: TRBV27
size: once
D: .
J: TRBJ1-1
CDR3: CASSWGVGTEAFF
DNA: TGTGCCAGCAGTTGGGGGGTCGGCACTGAAGCTTTCTTT

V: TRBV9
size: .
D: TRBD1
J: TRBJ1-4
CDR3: CASSVNRGSNEKLFF
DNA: TGTGCCAGCAGCGTTAACAGGGGCTCCAATGAAAAACTGTTTTTT

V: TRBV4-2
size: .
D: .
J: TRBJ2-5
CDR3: CASSQFLSGGPGETQYF
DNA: TGTGCCAGCAGCCAATTTCTAAGTGGCGGACCAGGGGAGACCCAGTACTTC

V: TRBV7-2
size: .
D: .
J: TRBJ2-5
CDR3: CASSLAEGAQYF
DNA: TGTGCCAGCAGCTTAGCGGAAGGAGCCCAGTACTTC

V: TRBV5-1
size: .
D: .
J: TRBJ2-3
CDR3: CASSLIGDTQYF
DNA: TGCGCCAGCAGCTTGATAGGAGATACGCAGTATTTT

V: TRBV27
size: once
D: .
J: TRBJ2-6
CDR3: CASSGANVLTF
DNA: TGTGCCAGTTCGGGGGCCAACGTCCTGACTTTC

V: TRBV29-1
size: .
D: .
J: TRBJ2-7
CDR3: CSVGGDEQYF
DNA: TGCAGCGTTGGTGGGGACGAGCAGTACTTC

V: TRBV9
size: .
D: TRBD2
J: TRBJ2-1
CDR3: CASSVAGSGGHYNEQFF
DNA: TGTGCCAGCAGCGTAGCCGGATCGGGAGGCCATTACAATGAGCAGTTCTTC

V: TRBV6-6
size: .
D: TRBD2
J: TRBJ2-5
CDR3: CASSRTSGQETQYF
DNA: TGTGCCAGCAGTCGAACTAGCGGGCAGGAGACCCAGTACTTC

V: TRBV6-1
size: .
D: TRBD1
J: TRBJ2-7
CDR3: CASSVGTGGAGSYEQYF
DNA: TGTGCCAGCAGTGTTGGGACAGGGGGCGCCGGGTCCTACGAGCAGTACTTC

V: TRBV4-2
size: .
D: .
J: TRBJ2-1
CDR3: CASSQVVASGAYNEQFF
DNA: TGTGCCAGCAGCCAAGTGGTGGCGTCAGGGGCCTACAATGAGCAGTTCTTC

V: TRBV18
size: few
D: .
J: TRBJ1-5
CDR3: CASSPGLDQPQHF
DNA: TGTGCCAGCTCACCAGGGTTGGATCAGCCCCAGCATTTT

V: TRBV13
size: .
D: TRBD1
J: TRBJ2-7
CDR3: CASSQPGTDYEQYF
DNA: TGTGCCAGCAGCCAACCAGGGACAGACTACGAGCAGTACTTC

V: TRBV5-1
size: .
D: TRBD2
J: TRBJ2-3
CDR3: CASSSAGTSGRLDTQYF
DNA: TGCGCCAGCAGCTCCGCCGGGACTAGCGGGAGACTGGATACGCAGTATTTT

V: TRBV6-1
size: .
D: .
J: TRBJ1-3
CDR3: CASSAQQGLSGNTIYF
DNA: TGTGCCAGCAGTGCCCAACAGGGCCTCTCTGGAAACACCATATATTTT

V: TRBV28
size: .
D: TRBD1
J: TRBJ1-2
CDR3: CASSPRTGPVGYTF
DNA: TGTGCCAGCAGTCCCCGGACAGGGCCGGTTGGCTACACCTTC

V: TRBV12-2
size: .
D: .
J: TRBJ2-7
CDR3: CASRPRPYEQYF
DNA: TGTGCAAGTCGCCCCAGACCCTACGAGCAGTACTTC

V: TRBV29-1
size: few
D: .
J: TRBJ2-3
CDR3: CSVVTDTQYF
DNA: TGCAGCGTTGTGACAGATACGCAGTATTTT

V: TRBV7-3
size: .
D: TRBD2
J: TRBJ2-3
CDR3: CASSLMELAGAGSTDTQYF
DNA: TGTGCCAGCAGCTTAATGGAGCTAGCGGGAGCCGGCAGCACAGATACGCAGTATTTT

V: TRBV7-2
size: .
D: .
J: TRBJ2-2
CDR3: CASSLATVSGELFF
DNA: TGTGCCAGCAGCTTAGCGACAGTCAGCGGGGAGCTGTTTTTT

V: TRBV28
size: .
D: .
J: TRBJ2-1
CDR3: CASSSPGPPEDEQFF
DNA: TGTGCCAGCAGTTCACCGGGTCCCCCGGAGGATGAGCAGTTCTTC

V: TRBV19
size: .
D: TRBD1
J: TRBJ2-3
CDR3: CASSNPDRALSDTQYF
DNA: TGTGCCAGTAGTAACCCGGACAGGGCACTAAGCGATACGCAGTATTTT

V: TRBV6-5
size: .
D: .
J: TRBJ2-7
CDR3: CASRPGLYKSYEQYF
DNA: TGTGCCAGCAGGCCCGGACTGTACAAGTCCTACGAGCAGTACTTC

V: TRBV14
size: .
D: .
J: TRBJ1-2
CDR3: CASSQDLGPYGYTF
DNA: TGTGCCAGCAGCCAAGATTTGGGTCCCTATGGCTACACCTTC

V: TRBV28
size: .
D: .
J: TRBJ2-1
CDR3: CASSSTPSKNEQFF
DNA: TGTGCCAGCAGTTCTACCCCGTCCAAGAATGAGCAGTTCTTC

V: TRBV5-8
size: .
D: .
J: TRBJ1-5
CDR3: CASSWGHQPQHF
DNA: TGTGCCAGCAGCTGGGGGCATCAGCCCCAGCATTTT

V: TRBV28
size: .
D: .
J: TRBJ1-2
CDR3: CASGRGVRWHGYTF
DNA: TGTGCCAGCGGTCGAGGGGTTAGGTGGCATGGCTACACCTTC

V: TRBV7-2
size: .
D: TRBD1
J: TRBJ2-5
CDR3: CASSVGQGTGETQYF
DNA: TGTGCCAGCAGCGTGGGACAGGGGACAGGAGAGACCCAGTACTTC

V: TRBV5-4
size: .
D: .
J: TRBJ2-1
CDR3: CASSTRQANEQFF
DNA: TGTGCCAGCAGCACCCGACAGGCGAATGAGCAGTTCTTC

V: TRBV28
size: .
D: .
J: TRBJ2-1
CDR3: CASSFWRTNNEQFF
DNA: TGTGCCAGCAGTTTCTGGAGGACCAACAATGAGCAGTTCTTC

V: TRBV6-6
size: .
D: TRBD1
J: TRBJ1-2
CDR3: CASSQGVNYGYTF
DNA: TGTGCCAGCAGTCAGGGGGTTAACTATGGCTACACCTTC

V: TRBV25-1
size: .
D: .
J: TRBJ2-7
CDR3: CASSGEGRYEQYF
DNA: TGTGCCAGCAGTGGCGAGGGAAGGTACGAGCAGTACTTC